These 16 T cell receptor beta chains were sequenced from one sample in a study of shared clonotypes between healthy human individuals. Clones were read by immunoSEQ multiplex PCR, and TCRdb kept only the in-frame ones, dropping some. This table has over 2 million clones, under 95% appearing once. Sequencing input: naive CD4+ T cells from PBMCs. Documented subset: CD45RA+ positively selected. Every receptor here comes from a man younger than 35 in good health. Some clones in this sample may be carry-over from other donors' samples.

The V call is TRBV18, the J call TRBJ2-3, with D perhaps assigned TRBD1 or TRBD2 (5 bases each). CDR1 and CDR2 from the germline V gene are KGHSH and LQKENI. This CDR3 region has 14 residues. Trimming shortened V by 6 bases and J by 2 bases, and 12 bases separated the two germline ends. CDR3 region: CASSWDRATDTQYF. In nucleotides, the CDR3 is TGTGCCAGCTCTTGGGACCGAGCCACAGATACGCAGTATTTT. Combining the CDR3 with reference TRBV18 and TRBJ2-3 gives the whole variable domain NAGVMQNPRHLVRRRGQEARLRCSPMKGHSHVYWYRQLPEEGLKFMVYLQKENIIDESGMPKERFSAEFPKEGPSILRIQQVVRGDSAAYFCASSWDRATDTQYFGPGTRLTVL.

This clone occurred once. The chain employs TRBV30 and TRBJ1-6; D gene ambiguous. Per germline, CDR1 GTSNPN and CDR2 SVGIG (reference sequence). The germline V and J ends were trimmed by 2 bases and 7 bases, with 9 bases remaining between them. The CDR3 runs 13 residues. The CDR3 DNA sequence: TGTGCCTGGAGTCCCGGGCCAAATTCACCCCTCCACTTT. Its translation: CAWSPGPNSPLHF.

This CDR3 reads CASRSSPGQGRNEQFF. Written as DNA, the CDR3 is TGTGCCAGCAGGTCAAGTCCGGGACAGGGGCGCAATGAGCAGTTCTTC. The chain links TRBV28 to TRBJ2-1; 10 positions agree with TRBD1. CDR1 and CDR2 (germline): MDHEN, SYDVKM. The CDR3 totals 16 residues. V trimming: 6 bases; J trimming: 6 bases; junction bases outside the gene matches: 11.

On this clone itself: Other DNA sequences in the same sample also yield this CDR3. The chain couples TRBV7-9 to TRBJ2-3; weak D call: TRBD2 (6 bases). Germline V gene lookup returns CDR1 SEHNR and CDR2 FQNEAQ (reference sequence). Trimming pared 5 bases from V and 0 bases from J, leaving 9 bases between. The CDR3 loop spans 14 amino acids. CDR3 coding DNA: TGTGCCAGCAGCCTGGGACTCAGCACAGATACGCAGTATTTT. It encodes CASSLGLSTDTQYF.

This clone has only one observation. The chain carries TRBV15 and TRBJ2-1; D gene unclear. Germline-derived CDR1 and CDR2 are LNHNV and YYDKDF (reference sequence). This CDR3 has 15 amino acids. Trimming cost V 1 base and J 2 bases, with 9 bases left between them. The CDR3 nucleotides are TGTGCCACCAGCAGAGGACCGGTCGCCTACAATGAGCAGTTCTTC. Its translation: CATSRGPVAYNEQFF.

The chain recombines TRBV7-9 with TRBJ2-7; 7 nucleotides agree with TRBD1. Looked up from germline, CDR1 is SEHNR and CDR2 is FQNEAQ (reference sequence). Trimming removed 5 bases from V and 6 bases from J; junction bases left unmatched: 13. The CDR3 has 15 amino acids. DNA of the CDR3: TGTGCCAGCAGCATCCCGGGACAGAGGGCTGGCGAGCAGTACTTC. It specifies CASSIPGQRAGEQYF.

The count of this clone is one. The chain has TRBV28 and TRBJ1-5; maybe TRBD1 (5 bases). Germline V gene sequence: CDR1 MDHEN, CDR2 SYDVKM. The CDR3 spans 14 residues. V was clipped by 8 bases and J by 5 bases, with 16 bases between them. The CDR3 DNA reads TGTGCCAGCCTGCTAAACGCAGGGTATCAGCCCCAGCATTTT. It specifies CASLLNAGYQPQHF.

This rearrangement joins TRBV29-1 to TRBJ2-7; TRBD1 aligns across 8 bases. This CDR3 region has 13 residues. Germline V gives CDR1 SQVTM, CDR2 ANQGSEA. V lost 4 bases to trimming and J lost 6 bases; unmatched junction nucleotides: 8. Written as DNA, the CDR3 is TGCAGCGTTGCTTGGACAGGGAACGGCGAGCAGTACTTC. Protein product: CSVAWTGNGEQYF.

V gene TRBV7-4 combines with J gene TRBJ2-7, with 16 bases matching TRBD2. In germline, CDR1 is SGHVT, CDR2 SQSDAQ. This CDR3 contains 19 residues. Losses at the gene ends were 2 bases for V and 6 bases for J; bases not matched to a gene: 13. CDR3 in amino acids: CASSLCGTSGRAPRGEQYF. In DNA form, the CDR3 reads TGTGCCAGCAGCTTATGTGGGACTAGCGGGAGGGCCCCGAGGGGCGAGCAGTACTTC.

The chain carries TRBV5-1 and TRBJ2-1; 8 nucleotides align to TRBD2. After removal of 4 bases from V and 4 bases from J, the junction contained 7 bases not matched to a gene. In germline, CDR1 is SGHRS, CDR2 YFSETQ. CDR3 size: 15 residues. CDR3 coding DNA: TGCGCCAGCAGCCAAACTAGCGGACGTTACAATGAGCAGTTCTTC. It codes for CASSQTSGRYNEQFF.

The chain links TRBV5-1 to TRBJ2-5, with no clear D. This CDR3 spans 15 amino acids. The germline V and J ends were trimmed by 0 bases and 4 bases, with 13 bases remaining between them. The germline CDR1 and CDR2 sequences are SGHRS and YFSETQ. CDR3 residues: CASSLGPDQVETQYF. The CDR3 bases are TGCGCCAGCAGCTTGGGACCAGACCAAGTAGAGACCCAGTACTTC. Full variable domain (missing parts from reference TRBV5-1 and TRBJ2-5): KAGVTQTPRYLIKTRGQQVTLSCSPISGHRSVSWYQQTPGQGLQFLFEYFSETQRNKGNFPGRFSGRQFSNSRSEMNVSTLELGDSALYLCASSLGPDQVETQYFGPGTRLLVL.

This sequence joins TRBV2 and TRBJ2-7, with a tentative D call TRBD2 (5 bases). In germline, CDR1 is SNHLY, CDR2 FYNNEI. CDR3 size: 13 residues. Trimming shortened V by 4 bases and J by 4 bases, and 11 bases separated the two germline ends. CDR3 DNA sequence: TGTGCCAGCAGTGTCACTCGGGGTTACGAGCAGTACTTC. Amino acids: CASSVTRGYEQYF.

V usage is TRBV6-1 and J usage is TRBJ2-1; 10 nucleotides line up with TRBD1. Germline V lookup: CDR1 MNHNS, CDR2 SASEGT. J was trimmed by 7 bases and V by 6 bases; bases with no gene match: 9. CDR3 length: 15 residues. Here the CDR3 DNA reads TGTGCCAGCAGACCAAGGACAGGGGGGAAAAATGAGCAGTTCTTC. Amino acid sequence: CASRPRTGGKNEQFF.

The chain is built from TRBV7-9 and TRBJ1-1; no clear D gene. Germline CDR1 reads SEHNR; CDR2 reads FQNEAQ (reference sequence). This CDR3 spans 14 amino acids. Trimming left V 6 bases short and J 4 bases short, with 15 bases between. CDR3 DNA: TGTGCCAGCAGGGGAGGGATGTATGGCACTGAAGCTTTCTTT. Translation gives CASRGGMYGTEAFF. Combining the CDR3 with reference TRBV7-9 and TRBJ1-1 gives the whole variable domain DTGVSQNPRHKITKRGQNVTFRCDPISEHNRLYWYRQTLGQGPEFLTYFQNEAQLEKSRLLSDRFSAERPKGSFSTLEIQRTEQGDSAMYLCASRGGMYGTEAFFGQGTRLTVV.

The V call is TRBV28, the J call TRBJ1-2, with 11 nucleotides matching TRBD1. CDR3 length: 15 residues. The germline V gene encodes CDR1 MDHEN and CDR2 SYDVKM. Losses at the gene ends were 1 base for V and 7 bases for J; bases not matched to a gene: 5. In nucleotides, the CDR3 is TGTGCCAGCAGTTTATCCGGGACAGGGGGTAGTGGCTACACCTTC. This codes for CASSLSGTGGSGYTF.

The chain uses TRBV13 and TRBJ1-3; 10 positions match TRBD1. From germline, CDR1 is PRHDT and CDR2 FYEKMQ (reference sequence). This CDR3 has 16 amino acids. The ends lost 5 bases at V and 1 base at J; junction bases unmatched: 5. CDR3 loop: CASSPGQGGSGNTIYF. The CDR3 nucleotides are TGTGCCAGCAGCCCCGGACAGGGGGGATCTGGAAACACCATATATTTT. The full variable domain, rest sourced from reference TRBV13 and TRBJ1-3, is AAGVIQSPRHLIKEKRETATLKCYPIPRHDTVYWYQQGPGQDPQFLISFYEKMQSDKGSIPDRFSAQQFSDYHSELNMSSLELGDSALYFCASSPGQGGSGNTIYFGEGSWLTVV.